This T cell receptor (beta chain) appears in the sequencing data of a study of blood T cell repertoires in COVID-19. In the study overall: Spain, Italy and the United States supplied samples that represented acute and convalescent COVID-19. T cells, B-cell-depleted T cells, or PBMCs supplied cDNA or gDNA.

V lost 0 bases and J 5 bases, leaving 11 bases between the germline ends. Germline V gene sequence: CDR1 MNHEY, CDR2 SVGAGI. There are 16 residues in the CDR3. Original analysis: Amplification of reference gene primers provided the estimated nucleated cell counts. Assay used: immunoSEQ multiplex PCR; TCRdb lists only in-frame clones, some missing. Clone size and the V and J calls come from that table; the DNA yielded D and trimming. Of some 150,000 clones listed, over 70% are singletons. This clonotype was obtained from a man aged 50-60 years who had recovered from COVID-19. The chain combines TRBV6-5 with TRBJ1-6; weak D call: TRBD1 (5 bases). The sample comprised peripheral blood. The CDR3 sequence is CASSYSGQGNNSPLHF. The DNA of the CDR3 is TGTGCCAGCAGTTACTCTGGTCAGGGTAATAATTCACCCCTCCACTTT.